These T cell receptor beta chains were read from a single sample in a study of human thymus T cells. Assay: immunoSEQ multiplex PCR; the TCRdb copy retains only in-frame clones and omits some. The sample has roughly 130,000 clones, just under 95% seen once. The sequenced sample was thymus tissue. These receptors came from a boy less than two years old with a congenital heart defect but otherwise immunologically healthy. Each CDR3 is given with its conserved first and last residue. Each record gives: D gene, CDR3 length, V gene, clone size, J gene, CDR3 protein, CDR3 DNA. The D gene is left open where the match is weak. Clone size is shown for a subset of rows, as once, few, many or a class of expanded clone.

d_gene: -
len: 15
v_gene: TRBV9
abundance: -
j_gene: TRBJ1-4
CDR3aa: CASSVRGSTNEKLFF
CDR3nt: TGTGCCAGCAGCGTACGAGGGTCAACTAATGAAAAACTGTTTTTT

d_gene: TRBD1
len: 18
v_gene: TRBV4-2
abundance: -
j_gene: TRBJ2-3
CDR3aa: CASSQEGGAGTGTDTQYF
CDR3nt: TGTGCCAGCAGCCAAGAGGGGGGGGCCGGGACAGGGACAGATACGCAGTATTTT

d_gene: -
len: 15
v_gene: TRBV5-1
abundance: once
j_gene: TRBJ1-5
CDR3aa: CASSLAGGGNQPQHF
CDR3nt: TGCGCCAGCAGCTTGGCCGGGGGAGGCAATCAGCCCCAGCATTTT

d_gene: TRBD1
len: 19
v_gene: TRBV9
abundance: -
j_gene: TRBJ2-6
CDR3aa: CASSQTRDRALSGANVLTF
CDR3nt: TGTGCCAGCAGTCAGACACGGGACAGGGCCCTCTCTGGGGCCAACGTCCTGACTTTC

d_gene: -
len: 12
v_gene: TRBV7-9
abundance: -
j_gene: TRBJ1-6
CDR3aa: CASSLGNSPLHF
CDR3nt: TGTGCCAGCAGCTTGGGGAATTCACCCCTCCACTTT

d_gene: -
len: 13
v_gene: TRBV2
abundance: few
j_gene: TRBJ1-6
CDR3aa: CASSGGVRSPLHF
CDR3nt: TGTGCCAGCAGCGGGGGCGTGAGGTCACCCCTCCACTTT

d_gene: -
len: 11
v_gene: TRBV11-2
abundance: -
j_gene: TRBJ1-1
CDR3aa: CASSLAERAFF
CDR3nt: TGTGCCAGCAGCTTAGCCGAAAGAGCTTTCTTT

d_gene: -
len: 17
v_gene: TRBV7-9
abundance: -
j_gene: TRBJ2-3
CDR3aa: CASSFIGLTSTADTQYF
CDR3nt: TGTGCCAGCAGCTTTATCGGGCTCACGTCTACCGCAGATACGCAGTATTTT

d_gene: -
len: 12
v_gene: TRBV29-1
abundance: -
j_gene: TRBJ1-2
CDR3aa: CSVEGTALYHTF
CDR3nt: TGCAGCGTTGAAGGGACAGCTCTCTATCACACCTTC

d_gene: -
len: 17
v_gene: TRBV4-1
abundance: -
j_gene: TRBJ1-1
CDR3aa: CASSQEEPRWGDTEAFF
CDR3nt: TGCGCCAGCAGCCAAGAGGAACCACGGTGGGGGGACACTGAAGCTTTCTTT

d_gene: TRBD2
len: 16
v_gene: TRBV11-3
abundance: -
j_gene: TRBJ2-2
CDR3aa: CASNRLAGENTGELFF
CDR3nt: TGTGCCAGCAACCGCCTAGCGGGGGAGAACACCGGGGAGCTGTTTTTT

d_gene: TRBD2
len: 16
v_gene: TRBV29-1
abundance: -
j_gene: TRBJ2-3
CDR3aa: CSVEMSGTSETDTQYF
CDR3nt: TGCAGCGTTGAAATGTCAGGGACTAGCGAAACAGATACGCAGTATTTT

d_gene: -
len: 13
v_gene: TRBV9
abundance: -
j_gene: TRBJ1-5
CDR3aa: CASSVDGEQPQHF
CDR3nt: TGTGCCAGCAGCGTAGACGGGGAGCAGCCCCAGCATTTT

d_gene: TRBD2
len: 17
v_gene: TRBV5-8
abundance: -
j_gene: TRBJ2-6
CDR3aa: CASSLPGGYSGANVLTF
CDR3nt: TGTGCCAGCAGCTTGCCGGGGGGATACTCTGGGGCCAACGTCCTGACTTTC

d_gene: -
len: 18
v_gene: TRBV4-1
abundance: -
j_gene: TRBJ1-2
CDR3aa: CASSPPSWTTGSYYGYTF
CDR3nt: TGCGCCAGCAGCCCGCCCTCATGGACGACAGGATCCTACTATGGCTACACCTTC

d_gene: -
len: 13
v_gene: TRBV28
abundance: once
j_gene: TRBJ2-1
CDR3aa: CASSFVAFNEQFF
CDR3nt: TGTGCCAGCAGTTTTGTGGCTTTTAATGAGCAGTTCTTC

d_gene: -
len: 17
v_gene: TRBV16
abundance: -
j_gene: TRBJ2-3
CDR3aa: CASSRTPYGASTDTQYF
CDR3nt: TGTGCCAGCAGCCGCACCCCCTACGGGGCTAGCACAGATACGCAGTATTTT

d_gene: -
len: 16
v_gene: TRBV6-6
abundance: -
j_gene: TRBJ2-5
CDR3aa: CASSYNPSYLAETQYF
CDR3nt: TGTGCCAGCAGTTACAATCCGTCCTATTTAGCAGAGACCCAGTACTTC

d_gene: TRBD1
len: 13
v_gene: TRBV30
abundance: -
j_gene: TRBJ1-2
CDR3aa: CAWAGQGANGYTF
CDR3nt: TGTGCCTGGGCGGGACAGGGGGCGAATGGCTACACCTTC

d_gene: TRBD1
len: 15
v_gene: TRBV6-6
abundance: -
j_gene: TRBJ1-5
CDR3aa: CASSPRGRGNQPQHF
CDR3nt: TGTGCCAGCAGTCCCAGGGGGCGAGGCAATCAGCCCCAGCATTTT

d_gene: TRBD1
len: 15
v_gene: TRBV5-4
abundance: -
j_gene: TRBJ1-2
CDR3aa: CASSLSGGANYGYTF
CDR3nt: TGTGCCAGCAGCTTGTCAGGGGGTGCCAACTATGGCTACACCTTC

d_gene: TRBD1
len: 15
v_gene: TRBV4-1
abundance: once
j_gene: TRBJ1-2
CDR3aa: CASSQSMDRGDGYTF
CDR3nt: TGCGCCAGCAGCCAATCTATGGACAGGGGCGATGGCTACACCTTC

d_gene: -
len: 13
v_gene: TRBV19
abundance: -
j_gene: TRBJ1-1
CDR3aa: CASSIRGAGEAFF
CDR3nt: TGTGCCAGTAGTATCAGGGGCGCGGGAGAAGCTTTCTTT

d_gene: -
len: 11
v_gene: TRBV20-1
abundance: -
j_gene: TRBJ1-2
CDR3aa: CGTNRVTGYTF
CDR3nt: TGCGGAACAAACAGGGTGACTGGCTACACCTTC

d_gene: -
len: 13
v_gene: TRBV7-2
abundance: -
j_gene: TRBJ1-1
CDR3aa: CASSLWGNTEAFF
CDR3nt: TGTGCCAGCAGCTTATGGGGGAACACTGAAGCTTTCTTT

d_gene: TRBD2
len: 19
v_gene: TRBV28
abundance: -
j_gene: TRBJ2-7
CDR3aa: CASSVSGGPSLLSSYEQYF
CDR3nt: TGTGCCAGCAGTGTTAGCGGGGGCCCTTCCCTCCTGAGCTCCTACGAGCAGTACTTC

d_gene: TRBD2
len: 19
v_gene: TRBV7-2
abundance: -
j_gene: TRBJ2-6
CDR3aa: CASSLAASGGPGGANVLTF
CDR3nt: TGTGCCAGCAGCTTAGCGGCTAGCGGGGGCCCAGGGGGGGCCAACGTCCTGACTTTC

d_gene: -
len: 16
v_gene: TRBV15
abundance: -
j_gene: TRBJ2-3
CDR3aa: CATSRGGRGRADTQYF
CDR3nt: TGTGCCACCAGCAGAGGTGGGAGGGGGAGGGCAGATACGCAGTATTTT

d_gene: -
len: 13
v_gene: TRBV6-5
abundance: -
j_gene: TRBJ1-5
CDR3aa: CASSYDGNQPQHF
CDR3nt: TGTGCCAGCAGTTACGATGGGAATCAGCCCCAGCATTTT

d_gene: -
len: 16
v_gene: TRBV4-3
abundance: -
j_gene: TRBJ1-3
CDR3aa: CASSQDRAGTGNTIYF
CDR3nt: TGCGCCAGCAGCCAAGACCGTGCAGGGACTGGAAACACCATATATTTT

d_gene: TRBD1
len: 15
v_gene: TRBV14
abundance: -
j_gene: TRBJ1-4
CDR3aa: CASSQDRDHNEKLFF
CDR3nt: TGTGCCAGCAGCCAGGACAGGGACCATAATGAAAAACTGTTTTTT

d_gene: -
len: 21
v_gene: TRBV4-3
abundance: once
j_gene: TRBJ2-2
CDR3aa: CASSQDFNPQGRPSGTGELFF
CDR3nt: TGCGCCAGCAGCCAAGATTTTAACCCCCAGGGTAGACCTTCGGGCACCGGGGAGCTGTTTTTT

d_gene: -
len: 16
v_gene: TRBV29-1
abundance: -
j_gene: TRBJ1-2
CDR3aa: CSVEVRLGPHNYGYTF
CDR3nt: TGCAGCGTTGAAGTCCGGTTAGGACCCCACAACTATGGCTACACCTTC

d_gene: -
len: 15
v_gene: TRBV7-2
abundance: -
j_gene: TRBJ2-5
CDR3aa: CASSLVGEYQETQYF
CDR3nt: TGTGCCAGCAGCTTAGTTGGCGAGTACCAAGAGACCCAGTACTTC

d_gene: -
len: 15
v_gene: TRBV11-3
abundance: -
j_gene: TRBJ2-7
CDR3aa: CASSLCGAVWGEQYF
CDR3nt: TGTGCCAGCAGCTTGTGTGGGGCCGTCTGGGGGGAGCAGTACTTC

d_gene: -
len: 13
v_gene: TRBV25-1
abundance: -
j_gene: TRBJ2-7
CDR3aa: CASSVDTTYEQYF
CDR3nt: TGTGCCAGCAGTGTGGACACCACCTACGAGCAGTACTTC

d_gene: -
len: 17
v_gene: TRBV28
abundance: -
j_gene: TRBJ1-5
CDR3aa: CASRHRRTDNSNQPQHF
CDR3nt: TGTGCCAGCAGACATCGAAGGACAGACAATTCGAATCAGCCCCAGCATTTT

d_gene: -
len: 16
v_gene: TRBV7-2
abundance: once
j_gene: TRBJ2-2
CDR3aa: CASSSRGQRNTGELFF
CDR3nt: TGTGCCAGCAGCTCACGCGGCCAGCGGAACACCGGGGAGCTGTTTTTT

d_gene: -
len: 12
v_gene: TRBV6-5
abundance: -
j_gene: TRBJ2-2
CDR3aa: CASSPKGGELFF
CDR3nt: TGTGCCAGCAGTCCTAAGGGCGGGGAGCTGTTTTTT

d_gene: TRBD1
len: 16
v_gene: TRBV5-6
abundance: once
j_gene: TRBJ1-5
CDR3aa: CASSFTRQGSNQPQHF
CDR3nt: TGTGCCAGCAGCTTTACTCGACAGGGCAGCAATCAGCCCCAGCATTTT

d_gene: -
len: 15
v_gene: TRBV5-1
abundance: -
j_gene: TRBJ2-7
CDR3aa: CASSLSSVAGYEQYF
CDR3nt: TGCGCCAGCAGCTTGTCTAGTGTCGCAGGATACGAGCAGTACTTC

d_gene: TRBD2
len: 19
v_gene: TRBV7-9
abundance: -
j_gene: TRBJ2-5
CDR3aa: CASSLTGLAGGQYQETQYF
CDR3nt: TGTGCCAGCAGCTTAACCGGACTAGCGGGGGGACAGTACCAAGAGACCCAGTACTTC

d_gene: TRBD2
len: 15
v_gene: TRBV4-1
abundance: -
j_gene: TRBJ2-1
CDR3aa: CASRWGAGGYNEQFF
CDR3nt: TGCGCCAGCAGATGGGGAGCGGGGGGTTACAATGAGCAGTTCTTC

d_gene: TRBD2
len: 13
v_gene: TRBV30
abundance: -
j_gene: TRBJ2-3
CDR3aa: CAWSKRGPGTQYF
CDR3nt: TGTGCCTGGAGTAAGCGGGGGCCTGGAACGCAGTATTTT

d_gene: -
len: 16
v_gene: TRBV5-1
abundance: -
j_gene: TRBJ1-4
CDR3aa: CASSSDSPATNEKLFF
CDR3nt: TGCGCCAGCAGCTCGGACAGTCCAGCAACTAATGAAAAACTGTTTTTT

d_gene: -
len: 16
v_gene: TRBV4-3
abundance: once
j_gene: TRBJ1-3
CDR3aa: CASSQDPGVSGNTIYF
CDR3nt: TGCGCCAGCAGCCAAGATCCGGGGGTCTCTGGAAACACCATATATTTT